This paragraph reports one T cell receptor beta chain. This record belongs to a study of T cell changes during pregnancy in multiple sclerosis. There are 17 residues in the CDR3. CDR1 is KGHSH, CDR2 LQKENI, per germline. The V gene end was trimmed by 5 bases and the J gene end by 4 bases; junction bases not matched to a gene: 14. The protocol was immunoSEQ multiplex PCR, while the TCRdb copy is restricted to in-frame clones and leaves out a portion. The table has approximately 34,000 clones, 85% to 95% seen once. Sequenced material: CD4+ T cells from peripheral blood mononuclear cells, taken in the second trimester of pregnancy. The receptor's source is a female donor with multiple sclerosis, enrolled in a pregnancy study. The V call is TRBV18, the J call TRBJ2-7; 10 nucleotides align to TRBD1. The CDR3 spells CASSGARTGTGVYEQYF. CDR3 nucleotides: TGTGCCAGCTCAGGAGCCAGAACCGGGACAGGGGTTTACGAGCAGTACTTC.